These 21 T cell receptor beta chains were sequenced from one sample in a study of T cells in Graves' hyperthyroidism and ophthalmopathy (dated by TCRdb to the late 2010s). The library was produced with multiplex PCR. Instrument used: Illumina HiSeq 2000. The TCR beta CDR3 regions were amplified from the RNA transcripts. For the first round of RT-PCR on the TCR CDR3, the HTBI primer set was used together with the Qiagen OneStep RT-PCR kit. Clones were called with MiXCR by TCRdb after fastp trimmed the public reads at Q25, and only in-frame beta chains were retained. Rows are unified per CDR3 protein, each entry keeping the most common DNA and genes. For this sample there are around 620,000 distinct CDR3 sequences; 15% to 20% appear just once. The biggest ten clones account for around 3.9% of the sample. Input material: blood. The receptors come from a young woman with Graves' hyperthyroidism.

V usage is TRBV7-9 and J usage is TRBJ2-5; maybe TRBD1 (5 bases). From germline, CDR1 is SEHNR and CDR2 FQNEAQ (reference sequence). The V gene lost 5 bases and the J gene lost 3 bases, with 13 bases spanning the gap. The CDR3 totals 14 residues. CDR3 sequence: CASSIGHSKETQYF. Here the CDR3 DNA reads TGTGCCAGCAGCATTGGACATTCTAAAGAGACCCAGTACTTC.

This sequence joins TRBV10-3 and TRBJ2-3, with 12 bases matching TRBD2. The germline CDR1 and CDR2 sequences are ENHRY and SYGVKD. The CDR3 contains 20 residues. The junction had 15 bases not matched to a gene; V was cut back by 4 bases and J by 1 base. The CDR3 reads CAISGLPRTSGTLRTDTQYF. The CDR3 nucleotides read TGTGCCATCAGTGGGCTCCCCCGGACTAGCGGGACCCTCCGCACAGATACGCAGTATTTT.

This clonotype has a count of ten or more. J is TRBJ1-2 and V is TRBV20-1, with 11 nucleotides matching TRBD1. V trimming: 5 bases; J trimming: 8 bases; junction bases outside the gene matches: 4. Germline V gives CDR1 DFQATT, CDR2 SNEGSKA (reference sequence). The CDR3 extends over 12 amino acids. This CDR3 is CSALGQGAGYTF. CDR3 nucleotide sequence: TGCAGTGCTCTAGGACAGGGGGCGGGCTACACCTTC.

The table lists this clonotype with many counts. This chain uses TRBV7-9 with TRBJ2-7; 8 bases map to TRBD2. The CDR3 has 15 residues. CDR1 is SEHNR, CDR2 FQNEAQ, per germline (reference sequence). The V gene end was trimmed by 1 base and the J gene end by 3 bases; junction bases not matched to a gene: 5. The CDR3 region is CASSLGHSGNYEQYF. CDR3 bases: TGTGCCAGCAGCTTAGGTCATAGCGGGAACTACGAGCAGTACTTC.

This clonotype was counted at least ten times. This sequence joins TRBV27 and TRBJ2-1; TRBD2 matches at 14 bases. Per germline, CDR1 MNHEY and CDR2 SMNVEV (reference sequence). The junction had 4 bases not matched to a gene; V was cut back by 5 bases and J by 4 bases. The CDR3 is made up of 16 amino acids. The chain's CDR3 is CASSPRTSGRYNEQFF. The CDR3 DNA reads TGTGCCAGCAGTCCAAGGACTAGCGGGAGGTACAATGAGCAGTTCTTC.

This clonotype was counted many times. The chain is built from TRBV7-9 and TRBJ2-1, with TRBD1 matching over 11 bases. The CDR3 consists of 16 residues. V lost 5 bases and J lost 2; bases outside the gene matches: 5. Germline lookup yields CDR1 SEHNR and CDR2 FQNEAQ (reference sequence). CDR3 DNA sequence: TGTGCCAGCAGCCCTATGGGACAGGGGGCCTACAATGAGCAGTTCTTC. This codes for CASSPMGQGAYNEQFF.

The CDR3 loop is CAWSVVSGDSPLHF. The CDR3 region has the DNA TGTGCCTGGAGTGTAGTTTCGGGGGACTCACCCCTCCACTTT. V gene TRBV30 combines with J gene TRBJ1-6; D is possibly TRBD1 (5 bases). Trimming stripped 0 bases from V and 10 bases from J, with 13 bases between. The CDR3 runs 14 residues. Germline assignment: CDR1 GTSNPN and CDR2 SVGIG (reference sequence).

This clonotype occurred many times. In DNA, the CDR3 is TGTGCCAGCAGCTTAGTTGGCAGGGTTTACGAGCAGTACTTC. This codes for CASSLVGRVYEQYF. V usage is TRBV7-9 and J usage is TRBJ2-7, with D possibly being TRBD1 (5 bases). The CDR3 runs to 14 residues. V was cut by 1 base and J by 4 bases, with 11 bases left in between. Germline values: CDR1 SEHNR, CDR2 FQNEAQ (reference sequence).

This clonotype was counted many times. The chain links TRBV6-1 to TRBJ2-7; a weak D match, TRBD2 (6 bases). The CDR3 runs 13 residues. Trimming pared 3 bases from V and 2 bases from J, leaving 8 bases between. Germline assignment: CDR1 MNHNS and CDR2 SASEGT. CDR3 sequence: CASSERGPYEQYF. The DNA of the CDR3 is TGTGCCAGCAGTGAGCGGGGTCCCTACGAGCAGTACTTC.

This clonotype has ten or more counts. This sequence joins TRBV28 and TRBJ2-4; D remains ambiguous. Germline V gene lookup returns CDR1 MDHEN and CDR2 SYDVKM. The V end was cut by 6 bases, the J end by 1 base, with 10 bases between. This CDR3 is 14 amino acids long. CDR3 in amino acids: CASRLSLAKNIQYF. The CDR3 nucleotides are TGTGCCAGCAGATTAAGTTTGGCCAAAAACATTCAGTACTTC.

This clonotype was counted ten times or more. V gene TRBV6-2 or TRBV6-3 combines with J gene TRBJ2-7; 7 bases are shared with TRBD2. Germline V lookup: CDR1 MNHEY, CDR2 SVGEGT. The CDR3 runs 15 residues. V shed 7 bases, J shed 2 bases, and the junction held 11 bases outside the gene matches. The CDR3 protein is CASITSGGRAYEQYF. The CDR3 bases are TGTGCCAGCATAACAAGCGGCGGGAGAGCCTACGAGCAGTACTTC.

This clonotype was detected many times. The chain links TRBV11-2 to TRBJ1-2, with D tentatively TRBD1 (5 bases). V gave up 5 bases and J gave up 3 bases, with 16 bases separating them. CDR3 length: 15 amino acids. Germline V gene lookup returns CDR1 SGHAT and CDR2 FQNNGV. The CDR3 sequence: CASSVGTALYYGYTF. The CDR3 region has the DNA TGTGCCAGCAGCGTCGGGACCGCCCTTTACTATGGCTACACCTTC.

The V gene is TRBV6-2 or TRBV6-3, the J gene TRBJ2-6; a possible D gene is TRBD2 (5 bases). The CDR3 contains 17 residues. Germline CDR1 MNHEY, CDR2 SVGEGT. The germline V and J ends were trimmed by 2 bases and 0 bases, with 11 bases remaining between them. CDR3 DNA sequence: TGTGCCAGCAGTTACGGCGGGCTCAGCTCTGGGGCCAACGTCCTGACTTTC. It encodes CASSYGGLSSGANVLTF.

This clonotype was detected ten times or more. The rearrangement joins TRBV29-1 to TRBJ1-3; D is uncertain. CDR1 and CDR2 from the germline V gene are SQVTM and ANQGSEA. V lost 2 bases, J lost 0 bases, and 11 bases lay in between. This CDR3 has 15 amino acids. CDR3 in amino acids: CSVENPGISGNTIYF. For the CDR3, the DNA is TGCAGCGTTGAAAATCCGGGCATCTCTGGAAACACCATATATTTT.

The sample holds many counts of this clonotype. This chain links TRBV6-1 with TRBJ2-1; tentatively, D is TRBD1 or TRBD2 (5 bases each). CDR3 size: 11 residues. The germline V gene has CDR1 MNHNS and CDR2 SASEGT. V was cut by 2 bases and J by 12 bases, with 8 bases left in between. As DNA, the CDR3 is TGTGCCAGCAGTGAATTCGGGGCGCAGTTCTTC. Amino acids: CASSEFGAQFF.

The chain joins TRBV7-9 to TRBJ2-7; no clear D gene. The CDR3 sequence is 13 residues long. Germline V lookup: CDR1 SEHNR, CDR2 FQNEAQ (reference sequence). Trimming took off 6 bases at V and 0 bases at J, with 9 bases between the two ends. The DNA for the CDR3 is TGTGCCAGCAGACTGGGGTCCTCCTACGAGCAGTACTTC. It specifies CASRLGSSYEQYF. Complete variable domain (other parts from reference TRBV7-9 and TRBJ2-7): DTGVSQNPRHKITKRGQNVTFRCDPISEHNRLYWYRQTLGQGPEFLTYFQNEAQLEKSRLLSDRFSAERPKGSFSTLEIQRTEQGDSAMYLCASRLGSSYEQYFGPGTRLTVT.

This chain uses TRBV6-2 or TRBV6-3 with TRBJ2-1; 9 bases align to TRBD2. Germline CDR1 reads MNHEY; CDR2 reads SVGEGT. The ends lost 6 bases at V and 15 bases at J; junction bases unmatched: 30. The CDR3 length is 19 residues. Here the CDR3 DNA reads TGTGCCAGCAGCCCTATCTACAGGGTCGGTAATAGCGGGAGCGGGAGCGGGTTCTTC. Its translation: CASSPIYRVGNSGSGSGFF.

The sample holds many counts of this clonotype. The V and J genes are TRBV28 and TRBJ1-5; D uncertain. Trimming left V 3 bases short and J 2 bases short, with 5 bases between. Germline CDR1 reads MDHEN; CDR2 reads SYDVKM. The CDR3 length is 13 residues. In DNA, the CDR3 is TGTGCCAGCAGTTTTTGGGGCAATCAGCCCCAGCATTTT. It specifies CASSFWGNQPQHF.

This clonotype turned up a few times. The rearrangement links TRBV3-1 to TRBJ2-7; 9 bases align to TRBD2. The germline CDR1 and CDR2 sequences are LGHDT and YNNKEL (reference sequence). This CDR3 contains 17 residues. Trimming removed 0 bases from V and 6 bases from J; junction bases left unmatched: 12. CDR3 sequence reads: CASSQDPRVAGVSEQYV. CDR3 bases: TGTGCCAGCAGCCAAGACCCGAGAGTAGCGGGAGTTTCCGAGCAGTACGTC.

This clonotype has at least ten counts. V gene TRBV6-1 combines with J gene TRBJ1-1; D might be TRBD1 (6 bases). This CDR3 is 16 amino acids long. Trimming removed 7 bases at V and 0 bases at J, with 18 bases between. CDR1 is MNHNS and CDR2 is SASEGT in the germline V gene. In DNA form, the CDR3 reads TGTGCCAGCACCCGGGGTGACAGGCCGTTGAACACTGAAGCTTTCTTT. Its translation: CASTRGDRPLNTEAFF.

The chain recombines TRBV20-1 with TRBJ1-2, with 7 bases lining up with TRBD1. Germline CDR1 is DFQATT and CDR2 is SNEGSKA (reference sequence). This CDR3 has 12 residues. V trimming: 6 bases; J trimming: 5 bases; junction bases outside the gene matches: 6. The CDR3: CSANTGAYGYTF. The CDR3 DNA sequence: TGCAGTGCCAACACAGGGGCGTATGGCTACACCTTC.